A selection of T cell receptor beta chains follows, all from one sample in a study of Graves' ophthalmopathy and Graves' hyperthyroidism. TCRdb reprocessed the multiplex PCR reads with MiXCR, giving one entry per CDR3 protein. The table lists over a million distinct CDR3 sequences, about two fifths of them singletons. Sequenced material: peripheral blood or thyroid tissue (not recorded which). These receptors were obtained from an adult man with Graves' hyperthyroidism. Each CDR3 is given with its conserved first and last residue. Fields, in order: clone size, D gene, J gene, V gene, CDR3 protein, CDR3 DNA. The D gene is left open where the match is weak. Some rows mark clone size as missing; the rest say once, few, many or name a class of expanded clone.

>NA|NA|TRBJ2-7|TRBV5-1
CASSLGGFGAYEQYF
TGCGCCAGCAGCTTGGGTGGGTTCGGGGCCTACGAGCAGTACTTC
>many|NA|TRBJ2-7|TRBV9
CASSVEGLHEQYF
TGTGCCAGCAGCGTAGAGGGACTCCACGAGCAGTACTTC
>NA|NA|TRBJ2-5|TRBV2
CAISELLGQETQYF
TGTGCCATCAGTGAGCTACTGGGACAAGAGACCCAGTACTTC
>NA|NA|TRBJ2-7|TRBV28
CATSGGFEQYF
TGTGCCACCTCCGGGGGTTTCGAGCAGTACTTC
>few|NA|TRBJ2-7|TRBV6-1
CAVWGEQYF
TGTGCCGTCTGGGGCGAGCAGTACTTC
>once|NA|TRBJ2-2|TRBV12-3/TRBV12-4
CASSLDQGTTGELFF
TGTGCCAGCAGTCTCGACCAGGGTACGACCGGGGAGCTGTTTTTT
>once|NA|TRBJ1-5|TRBV20-1
CSARGGIGFNQPQHF
TGCAGTGCTAGAGGGGGGATCGGGTTCAATCAGCCCCAGCATTTT
>NA|NA|TRBJ1-1|TRBV24-1
CATSDATGGGEAFF
TGTGCCACCAGTGATGCTACAGGAGGAGGAGAAGCTTTCTTT
>many|NA|TRBJ2-7|TRBV20-1
CSAIQGLRYEQYF
TGCAGTGCAATCCAGGGTCTTCGGTACGAGCAGTACTTC
>once|NA|TRBJ1-1|TRBV29-1
CSVEGRLEAFF
TGCAGCGTTGAAGGCCGGCTTGAAGCTTTCTTT
>NA|NA|TRBJ1-1|TRBV6-5
CAAGRGDTEAFF
TGTGCTGCCGGGCGGGGGGACACTGAAGCTTTCTTT
>few|NA|TRBJ2-2|TRBV2
CASSYVIGGTGELFF
TGTGCCAGCAGTTACGTCATCGGGGGCACCGGGGAGCTGTTTTTT
>many|TRBD1|TRBJ1-4|TRBV20-1
CSTRRSGGDEKLFF
TGCAGTACTAGGAGGTCAGGGGGCGACGAAAAACTGTTTTTT
>many|NA|TRBJ1-1|TRBV19
CASRGTQNTEAFF
TGTGCCAGTAGGGGGACACAGAACACTGAAGCTTTCTTT
>many|NA|TRBJ1-2|TRBV19
CASSIVAGTYGYTF
TGTGCCAGTAGTATCGTGGCGGGAACCTATGGCTACACCTTC
>NA|TRBD1|TRBJ2-7|TRBV5-1
CASSLRGGGQGFSYEQYF
TGCGCCAGCAGCTTGCGGGGCGGGGGACAGGGTTTTTCCTACGAGCAGTACTTC
>many|TRBD1|TRBJ1-5|TRBV20-1
CSARRTGDSNQPQHF
TGCAGTGCTAGACGGACAGGGGATAGCAATCAGCCCCAGCATTTT
>NA|NA|TRBJ1-3|TRBV21-1
CASSTGWGSYGYTIYF
TGTGCCAGCAGCACGGGGTGGGGAAGCTATGGCTACACCATATATTTT
>many|NA|TRBJ1-1|TRBV7-2
CASSLTLLDSEAFF
TGTGCCAGCAGCTTAACTTTATTGGACAGTGAAGCTTTCTTT
>few|TRBD1|TRBJ2-7|TRBV20-1
CSARTGQGDYEQYF
TGCAGTGCTAGAACGGGACAGGGGGACTACGAGCAGTACTTC
>few|TRBD2|TRBJ2-5|TRBV10-2
CASRMAGVAETQYF
TGCGCCAGCAGGATGGCGGGAGTTGCAGAGACCCAGTACTTC
>NA|NA|TRBJ2-7|TRBV12-3/TRBV12-4
CASSQHSGTTYEQYF
TGTGCCAGCAGCCAGCACTCCGGGACAACCTACGAGCAGTACTTC
>NA|NA|TRBJ2-3|TRBV7-2
CASRLVAGGGTDTQYF
TGTGCCAGCAGGCTAGTCGCAGGGGGAGGGACAGATACGCAGTATTTT
>few|NA|TRBJ1-1|TRBV25-1
CASRLGGSTEAFF
TGTGCCAGTCGTCTAGGCGGGTCCACTGAAGCTTTCTTT
>NA|TRBD1|TRBJ2-7|TRBV12-3/TRBV12-4
CASSHTGTGTYEQYF
TGTGCCAGCAGCCACACCGGGACAGGGACCTACGAGCAGTACTTC
>many|NA|TRBJ2-7|TRBV7-8
CASSFDSGYEQYF
TGTGCCAGCAGCTTCGATTCTGGCTACGAGCAGTACTTC
>many|NA|TRBJ1-6|TRBV2
CASSEALSFTIPLHF
TGTGCCAGCAGTGAAGCGCTCTCCTTTACGATCCCCCTCCACTTT
>few|NA|TRBJ2-2|TRBV24-1
CATSDLIFDTGELFF
TGTGCCACCAGTGATTTAATCTTTGACACCGGGGAGCTGTTTTTT
>many|NA|TRBJ2-7|TRBV12-3/TRBV12-4
CASSFGPGAGWANEQYF
TGTGCCAGCAGTTTCGGCCCGGGTGCAGGCTGGGCTAACGAGCAGTACTTC
>NA|NA|TRBJ2-2|TRBV2
CASSERSGGRTGELFF
TGTGCCAGCAGTGAACGGTCCGGGGGAAGGACCGGGGAGCTGTTTTTT
>NA|TRBD1|TRBJ2-5|TRBV10-3
CAISDPGTVQETQYF
TGTGCCATCAGTGACCCCGGGACAGTGCAAGAGACCCAGTACTTC
>many|TRBD1|TRBJ1-5|TRBV14
CASSHQGAGQPQHF
TGTGCCAGCAGCCATCAGGGGGCGGGTCAGCCCCAGCATTTT
>NA|NA|TRBJ1-1|TRBV29-1
CSPPEVRRNTEAFF
TGCAGCCCGCCTGAGGTGAGGAGGAACACTGAAGCTTTCTTT
>many|NA|TRBJ2-2|TRBV20-1
CSADITGELFF
TGCAGTGCGGACATCACCGGGGAGCTGTTTTTT
>NA|TRBD1|TRBJ1-5|TRBV19
CASGDSYEHF
TGTGCCAGCGGGGACAGCTACGAGCATTTT
>NA|NA|TRBJ1-2|TRBV19
CASSIPGGAYGYTF
TGTGCCAGTAGTATCCCCGGCGGGGCCTATGGCTACACCTTC
>many|NA|TRBJ2-7|TRBV7-9
CASSLSGINSYEQYF
TGTGCCAGCAGCTTATCAGGCATAAACTCCTACGAGCAGTACTTC
>NA|TRBD2|TRBJ2-2|TRBV29-1
CSGGRTSGGVRGELFF
TGCAGCGGGGGAAGAACTAGCGGGGGGGTTCGCGGGGAGCTGTTTTTT
>NA|NA|TRBJ1-5|TRBV29-1
CSIPEGGGQPQHF
TGCAGCATTCCGGAGGGGGGCGGACAGCCCCAGCATTTT
>NA|TRBD1|TRBJ1-1|TRBV7-6
CASSLTRGTAIPPEAFF
TGTGCCAGCAGCTTAACTAGGGGGACAGCCATCCCCCCTGAAGCTTTCTTT
>NA|NA|TRBJ2-1|TRBV10-3
CAISESSNSYYNEQFF
TGTGCCATCAGTGAGTCGAGTAACAGCTACTACAATGAGCAGTTCTTC
>few|NA|TRBJ2-7|TRBV28
CASSPIRQDRQYF
TGTGCCAGCAGTCCAATTCGACAGGACCGGCAGTACTTC
>few|TRBD1|TRBJ2-5|TRBV20-1
CSARDYRGPETQYF
TGCAGTGCTAGAGATTACAGGGGGCCAGAGACCCAGTACTTC
>few|NA|TRBJ1-5|TRBV30
CAWSVHGLSQPQHF
TGTGCCTGGAGTGTACATGGTTTAAGCCAGCCCCAGCATTTT
>many|NA|TRBJ2-5|TRBV7-6
CASSFSLVETQYF
TGTGCCAGCAGCTTCTCCCTAGTCGAGACCCAGTACTTC
>few|TRBD1|TRBJ1-4|TRBV9
CASSSRQGGNEKLFF
TGTGCCAGCAGCTCCCGACAGGGCGGGAATGAAAAACTGTTTTTT
>few|TRBD1|TRBJ1-5|TRBV2
CASSDLWTGRDQPQHF
TGTGCCAGCAGTGATTTGTGGACAGGAAGAGATCAGCCCCAGCATTTT